These 9 T cell receptor beta chains were all obtained from the same sample, sequenced in a study of blood T cell repertoires in COVID-19. Here immunoSEQ multiplex PCR was the method, and the copy in TCRdb shows in-frame clones only, minus some. Of 250,000 to 300,000 clones in the sample, 87% are singletons; the top ten hold about 2%. The source material was peripheral blood. The receptors were gathered from a woman in her 50s who had recovered from COVID-19.

This chain joins TRBV7-6 and TRBJ2-1; 10 bases match TRBD2. After removal of 1 base from V and 9 bases from J, the junction contained 6 bases not matched to a gene. The germline gives CDR1 SGHVS, CDR2 FNYEAQ. The CDR3 runs 15 residues. CDR3 sequence reads: CASSLVGLASGEQFF. The CDR3 DNA follows: TGTGCCAGCAGCTTAGTGGGACTAGCGTCTGGTGAGCAGTTCTTC. The whole variable domain, filled in from reference TRBV7-6 and TRBJ2-1, reads GAGVSQSPRYKVTKRGQDVALRCDPISGHVSLYWYRQALGQGPEFLTYFNYEAQQDKSGLPNDRFSAERPEGSISTLTIQRTEQRDSAMYRCASSLVGLASGEQFFGPGTRLTVL.

This clone was observed once. The rearrangement links TRBV18 to TRBJ2-1; D ambiguous. The CDR3 has 13 residues. Germline V gene lookup returns CDR1 KGHSH and CDR2 LQKENI. The V end was cut by 3 bases, the J end by 10 bases, with 13 bases between. For the CDR3, the DNA is TGTGCCAGCTCACCGAATGCCCTAGAGGAGCAGTTCTTC. Amino acids: CASSPNALEEQFF. The full variable domain, rest sourced from reference TRBV18 and TRBJ2-1, is NAGVMQNPRHLVRRRGQEARLRCSPMKGHSHVYWYRQLPEEGLKFMVYLQKENIIDESGMPKERFSAEFPKEGPSILRIQQVVRGDSAAYFCASSPNALEEQFFGPGTRLTVL.

The chain recombines TRBV30 with TRBJ2-1, with a tentative D call TRBD1 (6 bases). Germline values: CDR1 GTSNPN, CDR2 SVGIG (reference sequence). The CDR3 totals 17 residues. Between the trimmed V and J ends, which lost 7 bases and 1 base, there was a span of 23 bases. CDR3 region: CAYGGLGSGASYNEQFF. The CDR3, as DNA: TGTGCCTATGGGGGATTGGGTTCAGGGGCGTCCTACAATGAGCAGTTCTTC.

The rearrangement joins TRBV10-3 to TRBJ2-5; D might be TRBD2 (6 bases). In germline, CDR1 is ENHRY, CDR2 SYGVKD. This CDR3 has 17 amino acids. With 3 bases removed from V and 0 bases from J, the gap between germline ends came to 17 bases. The CDR3 DNA follows: TGTGCCATCAGTGAAGGTAAAGGCGGGAAGTACCAAGAGACCCAGTACTTC. Protein: CAISEGKGGKYQETQYF.

The sample holds many counts of this clone. This chain joins TRBV19 and TRBJ1-1, with 8 bases lining up with TRBD1. This CDR3 spans 15 amino acids. Trimming cost V 6 bases and J 1 base; bases outside gene matches: 7. Germline CDR1 reads LNHDA; CDR2 reads SQIVND (reference sequence). The CDR3 loop reads CASSPNRGKNTEAFF. CDR3 in DNA: TGTGCCAGTAGCCCTAACAGGGGGAAGAACACTGAAGCTTTCTTT.

The sample holds one count of this clone. The chain employs TRBV6-5 and TRBJ2-2, with a tentative D call TRBD1 (7 bases). Germline-derived CDR1 and CDR2 are MNHEY and SVGAGI. The CDR3 runs 15 residues. Trimming took 7 bases from V and 5 from J, leaving 17 bases between them. The CDR3 is CASNGGTDRTGELFF. CDR3 in DNA: TGTGCCAGCAATGGAGGGACAGACAGGACCGGGGAGCTGTTTTTT.

V is TRBV9 and J is TRBJ2-7; 10 nucleotides line up with TRBD2. CDR1 is SGDLS and CDR2 is YYNGEE in the germline V gene. The trim removed 0 bases at V and 4 bases at J, leaving 1 base unmatched. This CDR3 has 14 amino acids. The CDR3 here is CASSVEAGGYEQYF. The CDR3 region has the DNA TGTGCCAGCAGCGTAGAAGCGGGGGGGTACGAGCAGTACTTC.

The chain recombines TRBV7-9 with TRBJ1-1; a possible D gene is TRBD1 (6 bases). V lost 2 bases and J lost 11, with 12 bases in between. The CDR3 has 12 amino acids. Germline V lookup: CDR1 SEHNR, CDR2 FQNEAQ (reference sequence). Written as DNA, the CDR3 is TGTGCCAGCAGCTTACATATGGGGGCGGCTTTCTTT. It yields the protein CASSLHMGAAFF.

The rearrangement links TRBV2 to TRBJ2-5, with D hard to call. This CDR3 has 13 residues. The germline V gene encodes CDR1 SNHLY and CDR2 FYNNEI. The ends were cut back, 5 bases at V and 2 bases at J, with 9 bases in the middle. CDR3 region: CASSPDFQETQYF. The CDR3 DNA is TGTGCCAGCAGTCCCGACTTTCAAGAGACCCAGTACTTC.